This is a list of T cell receptor beta chains from one sample in a study of vaccination and CD4 T cells after COVID-19. MiXCR, applied by TCRdb to the PCR reads, yields one record per CDR3 protein. The table shows roughly 13,000 distinct CDR3 sequences, with under 75% occurring only once. Which antigens these TCRs recognize remains unknown. Sequencing was done on a sample of CD4+ T cells from blood, cultured in vitro. The receptors come from a human donor who had recovered from COVID-19. CDR3s include the opening cysteine and the closing phenylalanine or tryptophan. Fields, in order: J gene, D gene, V gene, clone size, CDR3 DNA, CDR3 protein. D genes are given only for firm matches. Clone size is given for some rows only: seen once, a few or many times, or a class if the clone is expanded.

>TRBJ1-6|NA|TRBV20-1|NA
TGCAGTGCTAGAGATAGAACTCGAAATTCACCCCTCCACTTT
CSARDRTRNSPLHF
>TRBJ2-5|TRBD1|TRBV7-9|NA
TGTGCCAGCAGCTTAACGGGGGGACAGGGCGGGAAAGAGACCCAGTACTTC
CASSLTGGQGGKETQYF
>TRBJ2-3|TRBD2|TRBV20-1|NA
TGCAGTGCTTTTGGAGGGTCGGGAGGGCCGGCAGATACGCAGTATTTT
CSAFGGSGGPADTQYF
>TRBJ1-5|NA|TRBV5-8|NA
TGTGCCAGCAGGCGACGGGGGGGCGATCCCCAGCATTTT
CASRRRGGDPQHF
>TRBJ2-5|NA|TRBV20-1|NA
TGCAGTGCTAGGGACGGTGGCATACAAGAGACCCAGTACTTC
CSARDGGIQETQYF
>TRBJ2-5|TRBD2|TRBV2|few
TGTGCCAGGGGACTAGCGGAGACCCAGTACTTC
CARGLAETQYF
>TRBJ2-1|NA|TRBV6-1|large
TGTGCCAGCTCAGACCCGAGCTCCTACAATGAGCAGTTCTTC
CASSDPSSYNEQFF
>TRBJ2-5|TRBD1|TRBV6-2/TRBV6-3|NA
TGTGCCAGCAGCTCCGGGACAGGGTCTTCGGAGACCCAGTACTTC
CASSSGTGSSETQYF
>TRBJ1-3|NA|TRBV2|once
TGTACCAGCAGTGGGGACTATTTTGGAAACACCATATATTTT
CTSSGDYFGNTIYF
>TRBJ2-7|TRBD1|TRBV6-1|large
TGTGCCAGCAGCCGTAGGGGACAGGCCTACGAGCAGTACTTC
CASSRRGQAYEQYF
>TRBJ2-7|NA|TRBV5-1|NA
TGCGCCAGCAGCTTGGCCGGGACCAGCGGTCGCGAGCAGTACTTC
CASSLAGTSGREQYF
>TRBJ1-5|TRBD1|TRBV28|NA
TGTGCCAGCACTTGGGGGGGGACAGCTCAGCCCCAGCATTTT
CASTWGGTAQPQHF
>TRBJ2-7|NA|TRBV19|NA
TGTGCCAGTAGTATAAGCAGAATGTCCTACGAGCAGTACTTC
CASSISRMSYEQYF
>TRBJ2-1|NA|TRBV6-2/TRBV6-3|large
TGTGCCAGCGGGAACTTTGGGGGGAATGAGCAGTTCTTC
CASGNFGGNEQFF
>TRBJ2-7|NA|TRBV28|NA
TGTGCCAGCAGTTTATTCTTCGGGCAGGAGTTATACGAGCAGTACTTC
CASSLFFGQELYEQYF
>TRBJ2-7|NA|TRBV7-2|NA
TGTGCCAGCAGTAGGGACTTCTCCTACGAGCAGTACTTC
CASSRDFSYEQYF
>TRBJ2-1|NA|TRBV7-2|NA
TGTGCCAGCAGCTTAGCCCCCATACTCAATGAGCAGTTCTTC
CASSLAPILNEQFF
>TRBJ1-3|NA|TRBV6-1|NA
TGTGCCAGCAGTGAATCCTGGAGCTCTGGAAACACCATATATTTT
CASSESWSSGNTIYF
>TRBJ2-1|TRBD2|TRBV5-1|NA
TGCGCCAGCAGCCACCATACCCCCGGGACTAGCCTACTCAATGAGCAGTTCTTC
CASSHHTPGTSLLNEQFF
>TRBJ2-1|TRBD1|TRBV6-1|once
TGTGCCAGCAGTAGGGGACAGGGGGCCAATGAGCAGTTCTTC
CASSRGQGANEQFF
>TRBJ2-3|TRBD2|TRBV18|medium-sized
TGTGCCAGCTCACCAGGGACTAGCGGTAACACAGATACGCAGTATTTT
CASSPGTSGNTDTQYF
>TRBJ2-7|TRBD2|TRBV7-3|NA
TGTGCCAGCAGCTTACTCGGGGGGGTATCGTACGAGCAGTACTTC
CASSLLGGVSYEQYF
>TRBJ1-1|NA|TRBV7-9|few
TGTGCCAGCAGCGCTACAGGGTCCACTGAAGCTTTCTTT
CASSATGSTEAFF
>TRBJ1-6|NA|TRBV7-9|NA
TGTGCCAGCAGCTTAGGAGGGGCCTATAATTCACCCCTCCACTTT
CASSLGGAYNSPLHF
>TRBJ2-7|NA|TRBV6-4|NA
TGTGCCAGCAGTGACACCCAGGGTATCGTCTACGAGCAGTACTTC
CASSDTQGIVYEQYF
>TRBJ2-7|NA|TRBV7-9|NA
TGTGCCAGCAGCCTCCGGACTACCTACGAGCAGTACTTC
CASSLRTTYEQYF
>TRBJ1-6|NA|TRBV20-1|NA
TGCAGTGCTCCTACCGGGACTGGTAATTCACCCCTCCACTTT
CSAPTGTGNSPLHF
>TRBJ2-1|NA|TRBV21-1|NA
TGTGCCAGCAGCAAAACTAGGACTAGGGGATGGGAGCAGTTCTTC
CASSKTRTRGWEQFF
>TRBJ2-1|NA|TRBV20-1|NA
TGCAGTGCTCTAAAGAGGGAGCAGTTCTTC
CSALKREQFF
>TRBJ2-4|TRBD2|TRBV6-1|few
TGTGCCAGCAGTCGGCGGGAGAGCGGAAACATTCAGTACTTC
CASSRRESGNIQYF
>TRBJ2-3|NA|TRBV19|NA
TGTGCCAGTACCCTGCGGCTATGGGGCACAGATACGCAGTATTTT
CASTLRLWGTDTQYF
>TRBJ1-1|TRBD1|TRBV7-2|NA
TGTGCCAGCAGAGGGACAGGGGGCGTCGGCACTGAAGCTTTCTTT
CASRGTGGVGTEAFF
>TRBJ2-3|NA|TRBV25-1|NA
TGTGCCAGCAGTGAAACTAGGCCTTCCACAGATACGCAGTATTTT
CASSETRPSTDTQYF
>TRBJ2-1|TRBD2|TRBV20-1|once
TGCAGTATGACTAGCGGGACGACCTACAATGAGCAGTTCTTC
CSMTSGTTYNEQFF
>TRBJ2-2|NA|TRBV6-1|NA
TGTGCCAGCACCTTGGCGCAGGGAAGGAACACCGGGGAGCTGTTTTTT
CASTLAQGRNTGELFF
>TRBJ1-5|NA|TRBV20-1|NA
TGCAGTGCTAGAAAAACTAGCAATCAGCCCCAGCATTTT
CSARKTSNQPQHF
>TRBJ1-3|NA|TRBV7-2|NA
TGTGCCAGCAGCTTAGCATGGGGGGCTGGAAACACCATATATTTT
CASSLAWGAGNTIYF
>TRBJ2-5|NA|TRBV20-1|NA
TGCAGTGCTAGAGGACAGACCCAGTACTTC
CSARGQTQYF
>TRBJ2-5|NA|TRBV7-2|NA
TGTGCCAGCAGCCCCCCCGGAGACAAAAAGACCCAGTACTTC
CASSPPGDKKTQYF
>TRBJ1-4|TRBD1|TRBV25-1|NA
TGTGCCAGCAGTGTCTACTCCGGGACAGGGAGTGAAAAACTGTTTTTT
CASSVYSGTGSEKLFF
>TRBJ2-5|NA|TRBV20-1|NA
TGCAGTGCTAGGGAATCGATCCAAGAGACCCAGTACTTC
CSARESIQETQYF
>TRBJ2-5|TRBD1|TRBV11-2|NA
TGTGCCAGCAGCTACCGGGACAGGGAAGGCGAGACCCAGTACTTC
CASSYRDREGETQYF
>TRBJ2-3|NA|TRBV20-1|few
TGCAGTGCTAGAGTCTTCCAGCGGAACACAGATACGCAGTATTTT
CSARVFQRNTDTQYF
>TRBJ2-7|NA|TRBV11-1|NA
TGTGCCAGCAGCCCAGGGAACATTCAGGACCACGAGCAGTACTTC
CASSPGNIQDHEQYF
>TRBJ2-3|NA|TRBV7-8|few
TGTGCCAGCAGCTTATACGGGGCTAGCACAGATACGCAGTATTTT
CASSLYGASTDTQYF
>TRBJ2-2|NA|TRBV6-1|NA
TGTGCCAGCAACCGAGGGGTAGGACAGAACACCGGGGAGCTGTTTTTT
CASNRGVGQNTGELFF
>TRBJ2-3|NA|TRBV2|few
TGTGCCAGCAAACGAACCGATACGCAGTATTTT
CASKRTDTQYF
>TRBJ1-5|NA|TRBV7-2|NA
TGTGCCAGCAGCCTTTACAATCAGCCCCAGCATTTT
CASSLYNQPQHF
>TRBJ1-1|TRBD1|TRBV2|NA
TGTGCCAGCAGTGAATTGGCAGGGGGCAACACTGAAGCTTTCTTT
CASSELAGGNTEAFF
>TRBJ1-5|NA|TRBV20-1|NA
TGCAGTGCTATTATAGGGGGCAATCAGCCCCAGCATTTT
CSAIIGGNQPQHF
>TRBJ2-5|TRBD1|TRBV6-1|NA
TGTGCCAGCAGTGCGACAGGGCGGGAGACCCAGTACTTC
CASSATGRETQYF
>TRBJ1-1|NA|TRBV5-1|NA
TGCGCCAGCAGTATGGGGGGCGGATTCGGGCTGAACACTGAAGCTTTCTTT
CASSMGGGFGLNTEAFF
>TRBJ2-5|NA|TRBV30|once
TGTGCCTGGAGTACCGGACAGGGAGGGCAAGAGACCCAGTACTTC
CAWSTGQGGQETQYF
>TRBJ2-7|TRBD2|TRBV6-1|NA
TGTGCCAGCAGCCCAACTGGGGGGGTAGACGAGCAGTACTTC
CASSPTGGVDEQYF
>TRBJ2-5|NA|TRBV12-3/TRBV12-4|NA
TGTGCCAGCAGTTTAGTGGGGGGGCTAGAGACCCAGTACTTC
CASSLVGGLETQYF
>TRBJ2-1|NA|TRBV12-3/TRBV12-4|NA
TGTGCCAGCACTCCCAGCTCCTACAATGAGCAGTTCTTC
CASTPSSYNEQFF
>TRBJ1-5|NA|TRBV20-1|few
TGCAGTGCCCCTGACTTCGGTGGCAATCAGCCCCAGCATTTT
CSAPDFGGNQPQHF
>TRBJ2-3|NA|TRBV28|few
TGTGCCAGCAGTTTACGGCCGGGAACCACTAGCACAGATACGCAGTATTTT
CASSLRPGTTSTDTQYF
>TRBJ2-7|NA|TRBV7-8|NA
TGTGCCAGCAGCCGAGGGAATCCGAACGAGCAGTACTTC
CASSRGNPNEQYF
>TRBJ2-2|NA|TRBV29-1|NA
TGCAGCGTTGAAGCTAACACCGGGGAGCTGTTTTTT
CSVEANTGELFF